This paragraph reports one T cell receptor (beta chain). What it binds is unknown. Other DNA variants within this sample encode the same CDR3. This sample was included in a study of shared clonotypes between healthy human individuals. The V end lost 0 bases, the J end lost 1 base, and 6 bases lay between the germline ends. CDR3 length: 14 residues. The germline V gene has CDR1 SGHRS and CDR2 YFSETQ. Study observations and caveats: Naive subsets typically showed greater estimated richness than memory subsets.

The method was immunoSEQ multiplex PCR; TCRdb's version includes in-frame clones alone and lacks a portion of them. The table records 650,000 to 750,000 clones, roughly 70% of them present only once. The sequence derives from a woman aged 25-40 years in good health. The sample taken for sequencing was memory CD4+ T cells sorted from blood. Subset indicated: CD45RA-negative fraction. This rearrangement joins TRBV5-1 to TRBJ2-3, with D uncertain. CDR3 bases: TGCGCCAGCAGCTTGGCCCAAGGCACAGATACGCAGTATTTT. Its protein is CASSLAQGTDTQYF.